This T cell receptor (beta chain) is drawn from a study of Ad26.COV2.S vaccination and SARS-CoV-2 variants (TCRdb year 2021). About the full investigation: Vaccine-arm donors were drawn from COV1001, a multicentre, randomized, double-blind, placebo-controlled phase I-IIa trial of Ad26.COV2.S in healthy adults. Ad26.COV2.S was given intramuscularly at 5x10^10 or 1x10^11 viral particles, as a single shot or as two shots 56 days apart. TCRbeta repertoire sequencing was used to assess the specificity and breadth of SARS-CoV-2-reactive T cell receptors after Ad26.COV2.S vaccination. The TCR-sequenced set comprised around 30 samples: around 20 Ad26.COV2.S vaccine recipients, 5 placebo recipients and 8 SARS-CoV-2 convalescent individuals. Participants in the trial were split at random into five groups of five each, receiving low-dose or high-dose Ad26.COV2.S once or twice, or else placebo on both occasions. Investigators did not know the trial group allocation while performing experiments and assessing outcomes. What the authors observed across the whole study: Substantial breadth of spike-specific CD8+ and CD4+ T cell responses was reported after vaccination. Comparable non-spike TCR breadth was observed between vaccine and placebo recipients, consistent with only spike being contained in the vaccine. It was noted by the authors that total T cell responses may have been underestimated by the TCR breadth and depth analyses. Ad26.COV2.S recipients had higher spike-specific TCR breadth than placebo recipients (P = 0.0014). The study lacked the statistical power to compare responses across vaccine doses or regimens.

The CDR3 runs 12 residues from the cysteine to the phenylalanine. Kept here is only the CDR3 DNA, which spans 36 bases and is read in frame from base 1. At the junction V is shortened by 7 bases and J by 7 bases, with 10 bases in between. The germline V gene sets CDR1 to MGHDK and CDR2 to SYGVNS. The immunoSEQ Assay was used to sequence TCRbeta CDR3 regions. After extraction, genomic DNA underwent amplification by bias-controlled multiplex PCR, followed by high-throughput sequencing. Per the source publication's procedure: Collapsing and filtering of sequences were performed to quantify the absolute abundance of each unique TCRbeta CDR3 region. T cell fraction was estimated by normalizing TCRbeta template counts to usable DNA, which was measured by amplifying reference genes present in all nucleated cells. Repertoire TCRs were annotated as SARS-CoV-2-specific by exact matching of V gene, CDR3 amino acid sequence and J gene to a known reactive TCR set. MIRA supplied the reference SARS-CoV-2 TCR set, which was filtered for enrichment in COVID-19-positive ImmuneCODE repertoires so that public or cross-reactive TCRs were removed. Drawing on the MIRA antigens, annotated TCRs were analysed further at the level of specific ORF or position within ORF. Breadth was defined as annotated unique rearrangements over total unique productive rearrangements; depth was the summed frequency of those rearrangements. Group comparisons of TCR breadth used two-sided Wilcoxon rank-sum tests. Imported from immuneACCESS, the table was reduced by TCRdb to in-frame sequences with V and J called. These copies leave out some clones; in studies compared against another copy, an unresolved V gene accounts for under half, and the cause of the remainder is not known. V, J and clone size are taken as reported in that table, and D and trimming were inferred from the DNA itself. A total of roughly 320,000 clones appear in this sample, about nine tenths of them only once. The ten largest clonotypes hold roughly 3.1% of the sample.

The treatment or condition label, as the study defines it: over 15 received Ad26.COV2.S at low or high dose, single or two shots; roughly five received placebo; per-sample allocation not given. Repertoires of vaccine and placebo recipients were sequenced from samples collected on day 63 after the first injection. In Cohort 1b, 25 adults aged 18-55 years were enrolled at a single site in Boston, USA, between 29 July and 7 August 2020. Ad26.COV2.S was a replication-incompetent adenovirus type 26 vector expressing a prefusion-stabilized SARS-CoV-2 spike protein from the original Wuhan strain. This clone occurred once. Its recognized antigen is unknown. No qualities accompany the bases; no much larger clone lies one base away.

The TCR sequence derives from a person between 18 and 65 years old who received the Ad26.COV2.S COVID-19 vaccine or a placebo. Specimen: peripheral blood, collected in a trial of Ad26.COV2.S vaccine versus placebo. The sequence links TRBV25-1 to TRBJ2-2, with no D gene named confidently. The nucleotides are TGTGCCAGCATCAGTAGGAACGGGGAGCTGTTTTTT. It is translated as CASISRNGELFF.